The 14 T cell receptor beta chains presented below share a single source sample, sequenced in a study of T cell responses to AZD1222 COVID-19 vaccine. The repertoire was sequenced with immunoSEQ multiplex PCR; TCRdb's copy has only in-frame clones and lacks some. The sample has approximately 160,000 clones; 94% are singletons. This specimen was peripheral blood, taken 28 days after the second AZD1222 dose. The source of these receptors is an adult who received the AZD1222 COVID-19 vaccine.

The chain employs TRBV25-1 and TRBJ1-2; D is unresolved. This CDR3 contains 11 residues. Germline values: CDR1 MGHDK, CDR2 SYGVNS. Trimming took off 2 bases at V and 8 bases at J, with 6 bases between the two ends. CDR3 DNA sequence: TGTGCCAGCAGTGAAGGGAGGGGCTACACCTTC. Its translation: CASSEGRGYTF.

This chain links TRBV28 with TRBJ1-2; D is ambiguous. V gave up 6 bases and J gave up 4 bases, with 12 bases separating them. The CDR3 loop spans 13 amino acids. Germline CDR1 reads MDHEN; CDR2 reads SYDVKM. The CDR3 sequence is CASRIPDLYGYTF. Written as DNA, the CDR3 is TGTGCCAGCAGGATTCCAGACCTCTATGGCTACACCTTC.

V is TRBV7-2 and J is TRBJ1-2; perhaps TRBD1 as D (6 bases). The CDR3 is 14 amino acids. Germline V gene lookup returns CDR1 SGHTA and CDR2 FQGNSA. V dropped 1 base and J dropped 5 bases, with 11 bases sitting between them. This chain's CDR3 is CASSLDRAVYGYTF. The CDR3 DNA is TGTGCCAGCAGCTTAGACAGGGCAGTTTATGGCTACACCTTC.

DNA of the CDR3: TGTGCCAGCAGTGTACCGGACAGGGGGCCGTCTAACTATGGCTACACCTTC. It encodes CASSVPDRGPSNYGYTF. V is TRBV6-1 and J is TRBJ1-2; TRBD1 agrees at 11 bases. V shed 4 bases and J 0 bases; nucleotides not matched to a gene: 7. The germline V gene encodes CDR1 MNHNS and CDR2 SASEGT. CDR3 length: 17 amino acids.

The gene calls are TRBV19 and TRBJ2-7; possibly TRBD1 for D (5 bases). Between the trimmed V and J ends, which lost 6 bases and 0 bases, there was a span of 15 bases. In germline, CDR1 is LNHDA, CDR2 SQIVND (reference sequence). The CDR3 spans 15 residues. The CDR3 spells CASSHTTALSYEQYF. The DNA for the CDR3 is TGTGCCAGTAGCCACACGACAGCACTCTCCTACGAGCAGTACTTC.

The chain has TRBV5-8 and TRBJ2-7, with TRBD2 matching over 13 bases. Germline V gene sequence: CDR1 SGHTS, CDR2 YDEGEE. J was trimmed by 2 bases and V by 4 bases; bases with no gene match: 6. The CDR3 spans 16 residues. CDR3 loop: CASSAPGTSGTYEQYF. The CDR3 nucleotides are TGTGCCAGCAGCGCTCCCGGGACTAGCGGGACCTACGAGCAGTACTTC.

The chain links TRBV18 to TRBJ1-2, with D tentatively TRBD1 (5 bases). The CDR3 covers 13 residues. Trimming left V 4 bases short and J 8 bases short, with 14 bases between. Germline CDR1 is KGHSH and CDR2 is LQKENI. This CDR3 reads CASSLLQGDGYTF. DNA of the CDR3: TGTGCCAGCTCACTACTCCAGGGAGACGGCTACACCTTC.

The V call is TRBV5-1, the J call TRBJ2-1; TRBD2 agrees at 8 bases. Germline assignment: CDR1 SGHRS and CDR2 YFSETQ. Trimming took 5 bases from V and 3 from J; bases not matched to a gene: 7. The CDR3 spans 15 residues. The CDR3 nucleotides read TGCGCCAGCAGGTTGTATAGCGGGAACTACAATGAGCAGTTCTTC. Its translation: CASRLYSGNYNEQFF.

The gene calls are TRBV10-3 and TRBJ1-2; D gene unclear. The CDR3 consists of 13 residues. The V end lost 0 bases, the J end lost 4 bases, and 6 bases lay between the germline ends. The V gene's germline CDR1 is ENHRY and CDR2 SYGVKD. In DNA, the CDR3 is TGTGCCATCAGTGAGTCTGAGGGCTATGGCTACACCTTC. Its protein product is CAISESEGYGYTF.

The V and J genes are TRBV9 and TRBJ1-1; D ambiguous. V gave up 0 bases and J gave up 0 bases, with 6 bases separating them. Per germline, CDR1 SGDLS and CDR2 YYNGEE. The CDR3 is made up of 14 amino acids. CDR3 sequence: CASSVDLVNTEAFF. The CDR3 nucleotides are TGTGCCAGCAGCGTAGATCTCGTGAACACTGAAGCTTTCTTT.

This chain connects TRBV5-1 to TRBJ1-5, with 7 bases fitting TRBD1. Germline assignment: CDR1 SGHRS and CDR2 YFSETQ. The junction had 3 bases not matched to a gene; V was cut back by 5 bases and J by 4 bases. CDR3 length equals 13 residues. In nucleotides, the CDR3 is TGCGCCAGCAGAACGGACAGGAATCAGCCCCAGCATTTT. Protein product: CASRTDRNQPQHF.

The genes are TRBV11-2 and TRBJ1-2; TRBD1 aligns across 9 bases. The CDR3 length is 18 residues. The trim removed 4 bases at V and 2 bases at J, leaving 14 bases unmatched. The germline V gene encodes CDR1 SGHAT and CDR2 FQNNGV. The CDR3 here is CASSSRILGTGRNYGYTF. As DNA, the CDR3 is TGTGCCAGCAGCTCCCGAATCCTCGGGACAGGGCGAAACTATGGCTACACCTTC.

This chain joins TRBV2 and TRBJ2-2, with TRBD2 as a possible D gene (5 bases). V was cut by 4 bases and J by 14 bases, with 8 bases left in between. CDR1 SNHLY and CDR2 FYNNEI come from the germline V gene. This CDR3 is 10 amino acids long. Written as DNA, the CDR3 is TGTGCCAGCAGTGCGGAGGTCCTGTTTTTT. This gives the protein CASSAEVLFF.

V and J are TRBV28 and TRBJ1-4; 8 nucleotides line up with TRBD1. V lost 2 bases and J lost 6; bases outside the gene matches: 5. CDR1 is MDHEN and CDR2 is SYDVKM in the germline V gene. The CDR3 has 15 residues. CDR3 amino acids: CASSLPGTGYEKLFF. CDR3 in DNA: TGTGCCAGCAGTTTACCCGGGACAGGATATGAAAAACTGTTTTTT.